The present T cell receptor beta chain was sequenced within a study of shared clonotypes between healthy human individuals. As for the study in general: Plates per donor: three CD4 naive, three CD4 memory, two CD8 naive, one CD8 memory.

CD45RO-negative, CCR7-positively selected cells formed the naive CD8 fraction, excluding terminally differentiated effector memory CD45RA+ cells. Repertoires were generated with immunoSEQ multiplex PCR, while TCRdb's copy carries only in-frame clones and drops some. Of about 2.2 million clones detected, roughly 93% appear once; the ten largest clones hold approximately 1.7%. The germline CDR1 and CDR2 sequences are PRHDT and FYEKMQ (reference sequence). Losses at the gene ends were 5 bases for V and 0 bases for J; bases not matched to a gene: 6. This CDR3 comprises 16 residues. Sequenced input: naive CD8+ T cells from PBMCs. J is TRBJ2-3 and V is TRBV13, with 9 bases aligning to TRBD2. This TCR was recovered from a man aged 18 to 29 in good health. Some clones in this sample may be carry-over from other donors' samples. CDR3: CASSRTSDKSTDTQYF. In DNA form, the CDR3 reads TGTGCCAGCAGCCGGACTAGCGATAAGAGCACAGATACGCAGTATTTT.